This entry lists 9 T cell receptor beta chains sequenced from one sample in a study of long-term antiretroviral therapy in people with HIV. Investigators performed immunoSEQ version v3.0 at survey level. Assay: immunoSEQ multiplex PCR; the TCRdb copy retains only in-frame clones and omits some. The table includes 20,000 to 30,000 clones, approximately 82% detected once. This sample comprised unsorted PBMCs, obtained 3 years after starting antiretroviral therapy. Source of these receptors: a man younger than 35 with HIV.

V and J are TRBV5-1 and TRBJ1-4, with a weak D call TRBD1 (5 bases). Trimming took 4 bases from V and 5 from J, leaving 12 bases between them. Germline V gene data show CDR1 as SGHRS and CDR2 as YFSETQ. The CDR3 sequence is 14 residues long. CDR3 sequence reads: CASSTGTWNEKLFF. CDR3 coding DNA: TGCGCCAGCAGCACCGGGACGTGGAATGAAAAACTGTTTTTT.

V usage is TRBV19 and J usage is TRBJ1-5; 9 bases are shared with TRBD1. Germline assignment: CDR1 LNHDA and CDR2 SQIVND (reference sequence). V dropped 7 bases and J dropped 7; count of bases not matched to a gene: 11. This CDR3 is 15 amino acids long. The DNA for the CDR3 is TGTGCCAGTACCTGGGGGACAGGGCAGGGGCAGCCCCAGCATTTT. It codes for CASTWGTGQGQPQHF.

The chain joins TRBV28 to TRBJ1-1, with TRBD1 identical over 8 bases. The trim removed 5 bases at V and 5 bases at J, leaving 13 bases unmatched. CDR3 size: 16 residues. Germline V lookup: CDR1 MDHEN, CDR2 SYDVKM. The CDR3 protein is CASSPIYDRGGTEAFF. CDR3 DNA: TGTGCCAGCAGTCCGATTTACGACAGGGGAGGGACTGAAGCTTTCTTT.

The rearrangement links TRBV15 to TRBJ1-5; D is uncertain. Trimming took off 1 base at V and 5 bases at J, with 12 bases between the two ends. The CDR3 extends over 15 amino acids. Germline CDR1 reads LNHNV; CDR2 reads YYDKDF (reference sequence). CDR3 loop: CATSRGVERDQPQHF. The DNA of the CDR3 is TGTGCCACCAGCAGAGGTGTGGAGCGGGATCAGCCCCAGCATTTT. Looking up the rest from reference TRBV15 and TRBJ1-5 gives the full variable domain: DAMVIQNPRYQVTQFGKPVTLSCSQTLNHNVMYWYQQKSSQAPKLLFHYYDKDFNNEADTPDNFQSRRPNTSFCFLDIRSPGLGDTAMYLCATSRGVERDQPQHFGDGTRLSIL.

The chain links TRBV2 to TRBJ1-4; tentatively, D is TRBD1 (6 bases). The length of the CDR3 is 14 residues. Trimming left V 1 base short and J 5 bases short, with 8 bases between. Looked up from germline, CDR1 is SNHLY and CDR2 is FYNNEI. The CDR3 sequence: CASSEGRGNEKLFF. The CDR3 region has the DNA TGTGCCAGCAGTGAAGGCAGGGGAAATGAAAAACTGTTTTTT.

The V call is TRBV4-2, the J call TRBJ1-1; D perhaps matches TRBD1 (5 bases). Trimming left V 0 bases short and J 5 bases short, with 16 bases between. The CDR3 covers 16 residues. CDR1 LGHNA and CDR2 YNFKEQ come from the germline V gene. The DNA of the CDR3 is TGTGCCAGCAGCCAAGACTCACAGGCGACTTATACTGAAGCTTTCTTT. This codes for CASSQDSQATYTEAFF.

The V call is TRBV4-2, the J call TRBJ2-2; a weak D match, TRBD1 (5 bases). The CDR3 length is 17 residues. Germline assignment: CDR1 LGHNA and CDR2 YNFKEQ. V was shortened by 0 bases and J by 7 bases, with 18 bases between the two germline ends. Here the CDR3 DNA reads TGTGCCAGCAGCCAAGATAATCAGGGCTGGTTGATCGGGGAGCTGTTTTTT. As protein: CASSQDNQGWLIGELFF.

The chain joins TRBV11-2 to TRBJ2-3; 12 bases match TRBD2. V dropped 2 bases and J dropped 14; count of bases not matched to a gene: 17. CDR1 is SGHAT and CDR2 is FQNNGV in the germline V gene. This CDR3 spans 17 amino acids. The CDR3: CASSLIRASGGAGARYF. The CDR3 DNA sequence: TGTGCCAGCAGCTTAATCCGGGCTAGCGGGGGGGCCGGGGCTAGGTATTTT.

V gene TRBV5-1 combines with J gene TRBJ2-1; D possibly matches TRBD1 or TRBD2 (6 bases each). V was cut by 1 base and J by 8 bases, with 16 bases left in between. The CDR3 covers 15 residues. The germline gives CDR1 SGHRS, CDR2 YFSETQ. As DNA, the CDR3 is TGCGCCAGCAGCTTGTCCGGGGGCGAAAGGGATGAGCAGTTCTTC. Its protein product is CASSLSGGERDEQFF.